These 5 T cell receptor beta chains originate from one sample sequenced in a study of cytomegalovirus exposure and HLA in healthy donors. The PCR used 60 Vbeta and 13 Jbeta primers. Sequencing used immunoSEQ multiplex PCR; TCRdb keeps in-frame clones, though not all of them. Of about 120,000 clones listed, roughly 9% are singletons. The sample comprised PBMCs. The receptors stem from a woman aged 40 to 50 in good health and CMV-seropositive.

The J gene is TRBJ2-7, the V gene TRBV14, with 7 bases matching TRBD2. The germline V gene has CDR1 SGHDN and CDR2 FVKESK. The ends lost 8 bases at V and 3 bases at J; junction bases unmatched: 10. The CDR3 has 14 residues. The CDR3 sequence is CASHGGGRDYEQYF. CDR3 bases: TGTGCCAGCCATGGCGGGGGACGGGACTACGAGCAGTACTTC.

Only a few counts were recorded for this clone. The rearrangement uses TRBV7-8 and TRBJ1-5; 7 bases are a match to TRBD1. CDR1 SGHVS and CDR2 FQNEAQ come from the germline V gene. The CDR3 length is 15 residues. Germline trimming cut 3 bases from V and 6 bases from J; bases unmatched to any gene: 8. The CDR3 DNA sequence: TGTGCCAGCAGCTTGGGACGACAGGGCTCTCAGCCCCAGCATTTT. Translated: CASSLGRQGSQPQHF.

The chain has TRBV18 and TRBJ2-5; TRBD1 matches at 8 bases. This CDR3 has 15 residues. CDR1 and CDR2 (germline): KGHSH, LQKENI. V was clipped by 6 bases and J by 2 bases; unmatched bases: 8. CDR3 nucleotide sequence: TGTGCCAGCTCCAACAGGGGGGTCTTACAAGAGACCCAGTACTTC. Its translation is CASSNRGVLQETQYF. The whole variable domain, filled in from reference TRBV18 and TRBJ2-5, reads NAGVMQNPRHLVRRRGQEARLRCSPMKGHSHVYWYRQLPEEGLKFMVYLQKENIIDESGMPKERFSAEFPKEGPSILRIQQVVRGDSAAYFCASSNRGVLQETQYFGPGTRLLVL.

The rearrangement uses TRBV18 and TRBJ1-2, with a weak D call TRBD1 (6 bases). The CDR3 loop spans 14 amino acids. The germline gives CDR1 KGHSH, CDR2 LQKENI. The V gene lost 0 bases and the J gene lost 6 bases, with 11 bases spanning the gap. CDR3 coding DNA: TGTGCCAGCTCACCACCTGGGCCAGGGGATGGCTACACCTTC. Its translation: CASSPPGPGDGYTF.

The V gene is TRBV18, the J gene TRBJ1-2; TRBD1 aligns across 8 bases. The CDR3 runs 15 residues. Trimming removed 6 bases from V and 2 bases from J; junction bases left unmatched: 8. Germline V lookup: CDR1 KGHSH, CDR2 LQKENI. The CDR3 region is CASSSRDRSNYGYTF. The DNA of the CDR3 is TGTGCCAGCTCCAGCCGGGACAGGTCAAACTATGGCTACACCTTC.